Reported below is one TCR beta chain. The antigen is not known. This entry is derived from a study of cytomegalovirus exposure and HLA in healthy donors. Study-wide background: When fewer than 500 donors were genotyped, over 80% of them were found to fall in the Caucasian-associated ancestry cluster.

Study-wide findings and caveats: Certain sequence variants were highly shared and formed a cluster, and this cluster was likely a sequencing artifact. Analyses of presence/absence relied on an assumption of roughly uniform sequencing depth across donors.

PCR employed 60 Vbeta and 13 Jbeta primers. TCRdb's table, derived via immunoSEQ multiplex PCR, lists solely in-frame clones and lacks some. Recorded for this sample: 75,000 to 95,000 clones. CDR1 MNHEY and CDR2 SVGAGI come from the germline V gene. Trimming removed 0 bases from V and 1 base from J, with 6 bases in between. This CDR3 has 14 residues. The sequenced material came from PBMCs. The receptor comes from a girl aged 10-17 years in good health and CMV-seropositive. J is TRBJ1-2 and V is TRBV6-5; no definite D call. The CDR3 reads CASSYSSVNYGYTF. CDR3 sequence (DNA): TGTGCCAGCAGTTACTCGTCCGTTAACTATGGCTACACCTTC.